This TCR beta chain was documented in a study of T cells after yellow fever vaccination (dated by TCRdb to about 2019). At the level of the whole study: The SMART-Seq v4 Ultra Low Input RNA kit was used to prepare libraries from fractions with low cell numbers. To follow T-cell clones before and after primary and booster YFV17D yellow fever vaccination, bulk TCR alpha and beta repertoires were sequenced over time. Blood samples were taken at several timepoints before and after primary and secondary immunization, and bulk PBMC replicates and cell subsets were isolated. The cohort comprised two healthy male donors, one aged 18 to 30 and one aged 30 to 40 years. Overall study results and their limits: Because the study included only two donors, the extent to which the findings can be generalized is limited. The secondary T-cell response was weaker than the primary response but faster, peaking on day 5 instead of day 15. After the booster, most of the clones that had expanded following primary vaccination were detected again (just under 97% of CD4 and around 88% of CD8), which suggests that memory was broadly maintained. Computational filtering was required because FACS-sorted repertoires could contain abundant contaminating clonotypes from the bulk population. A small share of clonotypes occurred in both CD4 and CD8 compartments, likely arising from convergent recombination.

This clonotype was picked up a small number of times. Its antigen remains undetermined. No base quality values were provided; no much bigger clone lies one nucleotide off. The sequencer listed for this sample is Illumina NovaSeq 6000. TCR cDNA was made using 5'RACE template switching, a step that added a universal primer site and unique molecular identifiers. Priming of cDNA synthesis was performed from both the TCR alpha and TCR beta constant segments. Two PCR steps were used to amplify libraries, with sample barcodes and sequencing adapters being added in the second step. Sequencing of libraries was performed on Illumina HiSeq 2500 (2x100 bp) or NovaSeq (2x150 bp). The study's own analysis went as follows. MIGEC was used to demultiplex reads and collapse the reads into UMI consensus sequences, and MiXCR was used for V(D)J alignment. Vaccine-responding clonotypes were defined with edgeR using replicate PBMC samples, requiring FDR below 0.01 and a log2 fold change above 5 up to day 15. Bulk clonotypes were assigned CD4 or CD8 identity according to which sequenced CD4 or CD8 repertoire held them at higher abundance. The public reads were reanalyzed by TCRdb: fastp trimming at Q25, MiXCR alignment, in-frame beta chains only. CDR3 protein sequences are deduplicated, and each keeps its most common genes and DNA. The V and J calls and clone size are TCRdb's, not the authors'. This sample gives 300,000 to 350,000 distinct CDR3 sequences in total; 3% to 4.5% of them show up just once. The ten largest clones take up roughly 26% of the sample.

CDR1 and CDR2 are read off the germline V gene (reference sequence) as DFQATT and SNEGSKA. Deletion took 7 bases off V and 4 bases off J, with a span of 20 bases between the germline ends. The CDR3, from cysteine to phenylalanine, totals 14 residues. Only the CDR3 part of the read is kept: 42 bases, read in frame from the first base. This sample's treatment or condition label indicates: live attenuated yellow fever vaccine strain. At every blood-draw timepoint, two biological replicates of bulk PBMCs were collected. PBMCs were isolated from peripheral blood using a standard Ficoll-Paque protocol. TriZol was used to extract RNA from bulk PBMCs, CD4 and CD8 fractions, and dextramer-positive and dextramer-negative fractions.

The rearrangement joined TRBV20-1 to TRBJ2-7, and the D gene may be TRBD2, 6 bases matching. The sequence derives from a young man who received the YFV17D yellow fever vaccine. The specimen comprised PBMCs, sampled 5 days after the yellow fever booster vaccination. CDR3 sequence: CSVVRFGGKYEQYF. The DNA reads as follows: TGCAGTGTGGTGCGTTTCGGGGGAAAGTACGAGCAGTACTTC.